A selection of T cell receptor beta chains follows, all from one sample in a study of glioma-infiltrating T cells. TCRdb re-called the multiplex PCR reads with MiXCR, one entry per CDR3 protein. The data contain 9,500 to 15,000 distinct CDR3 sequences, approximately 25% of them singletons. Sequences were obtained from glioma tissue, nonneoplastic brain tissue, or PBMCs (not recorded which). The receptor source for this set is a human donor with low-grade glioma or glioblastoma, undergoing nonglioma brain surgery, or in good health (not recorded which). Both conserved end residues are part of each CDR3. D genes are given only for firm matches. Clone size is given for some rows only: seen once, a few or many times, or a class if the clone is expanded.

CASSQEAGGYEAFF	TGTGCCAGCAGCCAAGAGGCGGGCGGTTATGAAGCTTTCTTT	many	.	TRBV4-2	TRBJ1-1
CASSIGLDTGELFF	TGTGCCAGTAGTATAGGTCTAGACACCGGGGAGCTGTTTTTT	.	.	TRBV19	TRBJ2-2
CASSQDQWLAGEQYF	TGTGCCAGCAGCCAAGATCAGTGGCTAGCGGGAGAGCAGTACTTC	many	TRBD2	TRBV14	TRBJ2-7
CATSRGVPGEQYF	TGTGCCACCAGCAGAGGGGTCCCGGGAGAGCAGTACTTC	many	.	TRBV15	TRBJ2-7
CATSDPDSIYNEQFF	TGTGCCACCAGTGATCCGGACAGTATTTACAATGAGCAGTTCTTC	.	.	TRBV27	TRBJ2-1
CASSRLGQLNEKLFF	TGTGCCAGCAGCCGCCTAGGACAGCTGAATGAAAAACTGTTTTTT	.	.	TRBV9	TRBJ1-4
CASSQEGPNEQFF	TGTGCCAGCAGCCAGGAGGGGCCCAATGAGCAGTTCTTC	many	.	TRBV4-2	TRBJ2-1
CASSQDDRAGNTIYF	TGTGCCAGCAGCCAAGATGACAGGGCTGGAAACACCATATATTTT	large	TRBD1	TRBV3-1	TRBJ1-3
CASSLVAEIGHGYTF	TGTGCCAGCAGCTTAGTGGCAGAAATAGGACATGGCTACACCTTC	.	.	TRBV11-2	TRBJ1-2
CASSVSLSEQYF	TGTGCCAGCAGTGTTTCACTATCCGAGCAGTACTTC	.	.	TRBV2	TRBJ2-7
CASSPLLTGGGTDTQYF	TGTGCCAGCTCACCACTCCTGACAGGGGGAGGCACAGATACGCAGTATTTT	many	TRBD1	TRBV18	TRBJ2-3
CASIGTGNANEQFF	TGTGCCAGCATCGGGACAGGGAATGCCAATGAGCAGTTCTTC	medium-sized	TRBD1	TRBV27	TRBJ2-1
CASSQEGQGSRELFF	TGCGCCAGCAGCCAAGAGGGACAGGGTTCAAGGGAGCTGTTTTTT	many	TRBD1	TRBV4-1	TRBJ2-2
CASSLDSRAYGYTF	TGTGCCAGCAGCTTAGACAGCAGGGCATATGGCTACACCTTC	few	.	TRBV7-2	TRBJ1-2
CASSSMTSSFGNEQFF	TGTGCCAGCAGTTCAATGACTAGCAGTTTTGGGAATGAGCAGTTCTTC	many	TRBD2	TRBV7-9	TRBJ2-1
CASSALTVNNSPLHF	TGTGCCAGCAGTGCCTTGACAGTAAATAATTCACCCCTCCACTTT	many	.	TRBV6-1	TRBJ1-6
CASSPRVNQETQYF	TGTGCCAGCTCCCCAAGAGTAAACCAAGAGACCCAGTACTTC	.	.	TRBV18	TRBJ2-5
CAGKDRAAFF	TGTGCCGGCAAGGACAGGGCGGCTTTCTTT	.	TRBD1	TRBV2	TRBJ1-1
CATSRVRVPNQPQHF	TGTGCCACCAGCAGGGTACGAGTCCCCAATCAGCCCCAGCATTTT	.	.	TRBV15	TRBJ1-5
CASSEADGRSYNEQFF	TGTGCCAGCAGTGAAGCGGACGGGAGATCCTACAATGAGCAGTTCTTC	many	.	TRBV6-1	TRBJ2-1
CASSLGGQNTEAFF	TGTGCCAGCAGCTTGGGAGGGCAGAACACTGAAGCTTTCTTT	.	.	TRBV11-3	TRBJ1-1
CASSYGDEQFF	TGTGCCAGCAGTTACGGGGATGAGCAGTTCTTC	medium-sized	.	TRBV6-6	TRBJ2-1
CASSASGGTDTQYF	TGTGCCAGCAGTGCCTCGGGAGGCACAGATACGCAGTATTTT	few	.	TRBV6-4	TRBJ2-3
CANSGREADTQYF	TGTGCCAATAGCGGGAGGGAAGCAGATACGCAGTATTTT	.	TRBD2	TRBV2	TRBJ2-3
CASSSEDTQYF	TGTGCCAGCAGCTCAGAGGATACGCAGTATTTT	few	.	TRBV7-2	TRBJ2-3
CATSDLGADNEQFF	TGTGCCACCAGTGATTTGGGGGCCGACAATGAGCAGTTCTTC	.	.	TRBV24-1	TRBJ2-1
CASSGEANEQFF	TGTGCCAGCAGTGGAGAGGCAAATGAGCAGTTCTTC	few	.	TRBV2	TRBJ2-1
CATSREGVGEQFF	TGTGCCACCAGCAGAGAAGGCGTCGGGGAGCAGTTCTTC	many	.	TRBV15	TRBJ2-1
CASSLAGPSGGYTF	TGTGCCAGCAGCCTCGCAGGCCCGTCGGGCGGCTACACCTTC	.	.	TRBV11-2	TRBJ1-2
CSGGLGNEQFF	TGCAGCGGAGGGTTGGGTAATGAGCAGTTCTTC	.	.	TRBV29-1	TRBJ2-1
CASSSGTANTEAFF	TGCGCCAGCAGCTCCGGGACGGCCAACACTGAAGCTTTCTTT	many	.	TRBV5-1	TRBJ1-1
CASSETVLAGRRTGELFF	TGTGCCAGCAGTGAAACAGTACTAGCTGGAAGGAGAACCGGGGAGCTGTTTTTT	few	.	TRBV6-1	TRBJ2-2
CSAMGSVEAFF	TGCAGCGCTATGGGGTCCGTGGAAGCTTTCTTT	few	.	TRBV29-1	TRBJ1-1
CASSLEHTSTSRNEQFF	TGTGCCAGCAGCTTAGAGCACACTAGCACCTCGAGAAATGAGCAGTTCTTC	.	.	TRBV11-3	TRBJ2-1
CASSYSTRTDTQYF	TGTGCCAGCAGTTACTCGACACGGACAGATACGCAGTATTTT	medium-sized	.	TRBV6-2/TRBV6-3	TRBJ2-3
CSARASGRTPDEQYF	TGCAGTGCTAGAGCGAGCGGGAGGACCCCTGACGAGCAGTACTTC	medium-sized	TRBD2	TRBV20-1	TRBJ2-7
CASSLAGAPYEQYF	TGTGCCAGCAGCCTAGCGGGAGCCCCCTACGAGCAGTACTTC	medium-sized	TRBD2	TRBV6-1	TRBJ2-7
CASSVQSEAFF	TGTGCCAGCAGCGTGCAAAGTGAAGCTTTCTTT	many	.	TRBV7-2	TRBJ1-1
CSARSFGERNTEAFF	TGCAGTGCTAGAAGTTTCGGGGAGAGGAACACTGAAGCTTTCTTT	many	.	TRBV20-1	TRBJ1-1
CASSPLTGEQGETQYF	TGTGCCAGCAGTCCCCTGACCGGGGAGCAGGGAGAGACCCAGTACTTC	.	.	TRBV28	TRBJ2-5
CASSPGGAYEQYF	TGTGCCAGCAGCCCAGGGGGGGCCTACGAGCAGTACTTC	.	.	TRBV12-3/TRBV12-4	TRBJ2-7
CASSRTLRTEAFF	TGTGCCAGCAGCCGAACTTTAAGGACTGAAGCTTTCTTT	.	.	TRBV14	TRBJ1-1
CSARDEVAGSYEQYF	TGCAGTGCTAGAGATGAGGTAGCGGGCTCCTACGAGCAGTACTTC	many	TRBD2	TRBV20-1	TRBJ2-7
CASSFVVGTSGDNEQFF	TGTGCCAGCAGCTTCGTCGTGGGGACTAGCGGAGACAATGAGCAGTTCTTC	.	TRBD2	TRBV7-9	TRBJ2-1
CSVGGPGLSIQYF	TGCAGCGTTGGAGGGCCAGGCTTATCCATTCAGTACTTC	.	.	TRBV29-1	TRBJ2-4
CASSLTPRDTGELFF	TGTGCCAGCAGCTTAACTCCACGGGACACCGGGGAGCTGTTTTTT	.	.	TRBV7-3	TRBJ2-2
CASSQDRTGTRFF	TGTGCCAGCAGCCAAGATAGGACTGGGACGCGGTTCTTC	many	.	TRBV4-2	TRBJ2-1
CASSSFYEQYF	TGCGCCAGCAGTTCATTCTACGAGCAGTACTTC	.	.	TRBV5-1	TRBJ2-7
CASNSGTGGYEQYF	TGTGCCAGCAACTCCGGGACAGGGGGCTACGAGCAGTACTTC	many	TRBD1	TRBV2	TRBJ2-7
CASSLYQNTEAFF	TGTGCCAGCAGCTTATATCAGAACACTGAAGCTTTCTTT	many	.	TRBV7-2	TRBJ1-1
CATSDGGGGNYGYTF	TGTGCCACCAGTGATGGTGGAGGGGGCAACTATGGCTACACCTTC	many	TRBD1	TRBV24-1	TRBJ1-2
CASSPSGRLNEQFF	TGTGCCAGCAGCCCAAGCGGGAGATTAAATGAGCAGTTCTTC	.	TRBD2	TRBV12-3/TRBV12-4	TRBJ2-1
CAISESLGVTEAFF	TGTGCCATCAGTGAGTCTCTGGGGGTTACTGAAGCTTTCTTT	.	.	TRBV10-3	TRBJ1-1
CASSQEETGVTEAFF	TGCGCCAGCAGCCAAGAGGAGACAGGGGTCACTGAAGCTTTCTTT	many	TRBD1	TRBV4-1	TRBJ1-1
CASSEWASVQETQYF	TGTGCCAGCAGTGAATGGGCCAGCGTTCAAGAGACCCAGTACTTC	.	.	TRBV25-1	TRBJ2-5